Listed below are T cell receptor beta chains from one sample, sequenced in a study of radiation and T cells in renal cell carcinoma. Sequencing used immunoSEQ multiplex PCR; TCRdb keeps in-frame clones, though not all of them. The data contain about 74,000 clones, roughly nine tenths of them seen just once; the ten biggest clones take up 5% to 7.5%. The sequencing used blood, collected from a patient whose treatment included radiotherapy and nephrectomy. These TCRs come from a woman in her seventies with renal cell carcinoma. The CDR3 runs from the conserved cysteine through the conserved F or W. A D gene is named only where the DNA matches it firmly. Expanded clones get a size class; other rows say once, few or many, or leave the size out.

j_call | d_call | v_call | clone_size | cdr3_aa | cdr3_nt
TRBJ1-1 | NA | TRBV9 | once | CASSPGVVNTEAFF | TGTGCCAGCAGCCCAGGGGTAGTGAACACTGAAGCTTTCTTT
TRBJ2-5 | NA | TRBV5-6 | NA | CASSLVRELQETQYF | TGTGCCAGCAGCTTGGTGAGGGAACTCCAAGAGACCCAGTACTTC
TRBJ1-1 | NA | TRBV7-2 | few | CASSFSGVTEAFF | TGTGCCAGCAGCTTTTCGGGGGTTACTGAAGCTTTCTTT
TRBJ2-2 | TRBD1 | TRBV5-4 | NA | CASSLGQGTGGELFF | TGTGCCAGCAGCTTGGGACAGGGTACGGGCGGGGAGCTGTTTTTT
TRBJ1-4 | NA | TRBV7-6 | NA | CASSSSRAPNEKLFF | TGTGCCAGCAGCTCATCCAGGGCCCCTAATGAAAAACTGTTTTTT
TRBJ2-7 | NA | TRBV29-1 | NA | CSVGGSTANEQYF | TGCAGCGTTGGAGGCTCCACCGCGAACGAGCAGTACTTC
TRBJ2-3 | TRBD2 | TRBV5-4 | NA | CASSLASGRTDTQYF | TGTGCCAGCAGCTTGGCTAGCGGGCGCACAGATACGCAGTATTTT
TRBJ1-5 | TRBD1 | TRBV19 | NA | CASSLDRGAEQPQHF | TGTGCCAGTAGTCTGGACAGGGGGGCAGAGCAGCCCCAGCATTTT
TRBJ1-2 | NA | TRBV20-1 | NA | CSIYGPYGYTF | TGCAGTATTTATGGTCCCTATGGCTACACCTTC
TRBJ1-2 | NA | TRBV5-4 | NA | CASSFRETYGYTF | TGTGCCAGCAGCTTTCGGGAAACGTATGGCTACACCTTC
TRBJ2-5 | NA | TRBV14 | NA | CAIGKSQYF | TGTGCCATAGGCAAATCCCAGTACTTC
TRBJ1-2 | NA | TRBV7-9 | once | CASSPPTASYGYTF | TGTGCCAGCAGCCCCCCCACGGCCTCCTATGGCTACACCTTC
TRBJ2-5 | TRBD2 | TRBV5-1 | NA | CASSLVSGGPETQYF | TGCGCCAGCAGCTTGGTTTCGGGGGGGCCAGAGACCCAGTACTTC